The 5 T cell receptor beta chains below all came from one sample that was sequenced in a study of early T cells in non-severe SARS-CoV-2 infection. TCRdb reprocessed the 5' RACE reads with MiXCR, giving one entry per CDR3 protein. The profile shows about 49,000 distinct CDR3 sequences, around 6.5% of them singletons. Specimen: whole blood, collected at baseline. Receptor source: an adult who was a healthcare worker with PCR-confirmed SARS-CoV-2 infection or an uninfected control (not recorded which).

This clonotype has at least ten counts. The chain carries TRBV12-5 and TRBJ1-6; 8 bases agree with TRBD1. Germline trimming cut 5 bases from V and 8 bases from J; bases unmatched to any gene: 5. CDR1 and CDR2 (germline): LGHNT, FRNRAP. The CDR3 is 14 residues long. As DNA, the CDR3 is TGTGCTAGTGGTACACAGGGGGGAGATTCACCCCTCCACTTT. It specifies CASGTQGGDSPLHF.

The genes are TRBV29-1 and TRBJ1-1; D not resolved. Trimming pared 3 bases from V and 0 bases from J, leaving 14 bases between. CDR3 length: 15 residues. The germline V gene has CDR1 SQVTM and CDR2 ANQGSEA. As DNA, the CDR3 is TGCAGCGTTGATGAGCGCCCAGTGATGAACACTGAAGCTTTCTTT. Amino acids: CSVDERPVMNTEAFF.

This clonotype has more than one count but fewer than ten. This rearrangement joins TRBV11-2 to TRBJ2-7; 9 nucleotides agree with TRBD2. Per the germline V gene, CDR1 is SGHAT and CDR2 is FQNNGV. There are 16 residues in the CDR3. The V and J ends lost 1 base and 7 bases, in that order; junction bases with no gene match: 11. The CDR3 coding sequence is TGTGCCAGCAGCTTAGTAGTTCGTCTAGCGGGAAGGGAGCAGTACTTC. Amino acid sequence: CASSLVVRLAGREQYF.

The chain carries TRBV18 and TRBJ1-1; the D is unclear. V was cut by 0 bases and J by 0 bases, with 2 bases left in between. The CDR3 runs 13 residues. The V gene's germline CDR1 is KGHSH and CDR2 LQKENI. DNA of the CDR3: TGTGCCAGCTCACCACCAGTGAACACTGAAGCTTTCTTT. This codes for CASSPPVNTEAFF.

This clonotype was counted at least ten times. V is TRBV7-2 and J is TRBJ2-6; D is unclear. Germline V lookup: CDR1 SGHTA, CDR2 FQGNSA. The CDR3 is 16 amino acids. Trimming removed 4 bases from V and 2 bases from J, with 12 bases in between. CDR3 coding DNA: TGTGCCAGCAGCTCACTTGGGGAACCTGGGGCCAACGTCCTGACTTTC. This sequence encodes CASSSLGEPGANVLTF.